Sequencing of this T cell receptor (beta chain) was carried out in a study of blood T cell repertoires in COVID-19. This CDR3 comprises 15 residues. J gave up 1 base and V 1 base, and 3 bases lay outside the gene matches. The germline V gene encodes CDR1 MNHNS and CDR2 SASEGT. This clone turned up a few times. Per the original methods: The assay estimated nucleated cells by amplifying reference gene primers. TCRdb keeps only in-frame clones here, not all; method: immunoSEQ multiplex PCR. From that table come the V and J calls and clone size; the DNA was used to work out D and trimming. Altogether about 53,000 clones are present, around 86% being singletons, with the ten largest covering roughly 2.7%.

The clonotype comes from a man aged 80 or over with acute or convalescent COVID-19. The chain has TRBV6-1 and TRBJ2-5; 7 bases match TRBD2. Sequencing input: peripheral blood. The CDR3 nucleotides read TGTGCCAGCAGTGAAGGACCGGGGGGCCAAGAGACCCAGTACTTC. This translates into CASSEGPGGQETQYF.